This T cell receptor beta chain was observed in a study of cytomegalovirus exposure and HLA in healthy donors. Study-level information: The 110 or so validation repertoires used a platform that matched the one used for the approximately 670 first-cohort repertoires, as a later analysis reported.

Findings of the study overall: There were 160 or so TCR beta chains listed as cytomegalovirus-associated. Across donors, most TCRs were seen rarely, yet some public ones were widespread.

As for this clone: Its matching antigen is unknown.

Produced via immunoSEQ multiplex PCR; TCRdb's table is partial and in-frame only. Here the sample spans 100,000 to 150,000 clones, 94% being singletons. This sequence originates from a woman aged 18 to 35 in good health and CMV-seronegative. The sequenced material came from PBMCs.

The CDR3: CASSEVAGASGVFYNEQFF. In nucleotides, the CDR3 is TGTGCCAGCAGTGAAGTGGCTGGGGCTAGCGGGGTGTTCTACAATGAGCAGTTCTTC. The chain joins TRBV2 to TRBJ2-1; TRBD2 matches at 9 bases. Trimming removed 1 base from V and 3 bases from J; junction bases left unmatched: 13. CDR1 SNHLY and CDR2 FYNNEI come from the germline V gene. The length of the CDR3 is 19 residues.